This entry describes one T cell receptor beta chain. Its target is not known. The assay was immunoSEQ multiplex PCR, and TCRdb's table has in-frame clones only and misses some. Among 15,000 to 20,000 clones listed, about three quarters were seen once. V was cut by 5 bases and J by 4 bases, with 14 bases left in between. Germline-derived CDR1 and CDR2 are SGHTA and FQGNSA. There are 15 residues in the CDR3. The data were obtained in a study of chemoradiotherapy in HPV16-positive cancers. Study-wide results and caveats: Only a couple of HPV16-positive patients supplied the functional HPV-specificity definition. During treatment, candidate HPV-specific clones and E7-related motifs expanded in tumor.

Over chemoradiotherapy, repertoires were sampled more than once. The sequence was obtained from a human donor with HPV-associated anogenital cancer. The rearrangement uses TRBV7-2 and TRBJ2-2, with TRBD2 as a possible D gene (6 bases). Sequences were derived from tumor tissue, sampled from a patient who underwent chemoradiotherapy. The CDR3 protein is CASSTRDSLTGELFF. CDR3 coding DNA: TGTGCCAGCAGCACAAGGGACTCCCTCACCGGGGAGCTGTTTTTT.